Each of the 10 T cell receptor beta chains below was sequenced from the same sample in a study of CD8 T cells in ankylosing spondylitis. Their antigens are not known. Study-level results: Seemingly characteristic of ankylosing spondylitis blood was a TCR beta motif consisting of roughly 8 highly homologous variants.

One entry per CDR3 protein, called by TCRdb with MiXCR from the 5' RACE reads. The data contain 650,000 to 800,000 distinct CDR3 sequences, about 20% of them singletons. Sequenced input: blood, either unsorted or a sorted T cell fraction (not recorded which). These TCRs come from a male donor with ankylosing spondylitis.

The chain is built from TRBV20-1 and TRBJ2-5; 9 nucleotides align to TRBD1. The J segment lost 5 bases and the V segment lost 6 bases, leaving 10 bases of the junction unmatched. The CDR3 is 14 residues long. The germline gives CDR1 DFQATT, CDR2 SNEGSKA (reference sequence). For the CDR3, the DNA is TGCAGTGCCAGGGACAGGGTCCGTCGGGAGACCCAGTACTTC. The encoded protein is CSARDRVRRETQYF.

This clonotype has more than one count but fewer than ten. V is TRBV4-1 and J is TRBJ1-2; TRBD1 aligns across 7 bases. Germline V gives CDR1 MGHRA, CDR2 YSYEKL. The CDR3 loop spans 15 amino acids. V lost 4 bases to trimming and J lost 4 bases; unmatched junction nucleotides: 9. This chain's CDR3 is CASSPFGDSTYGYTF. The CDR3 nucleotides read TGCGCCAGCAGCCCTTTCGGGGACAGTACCTATGGCTACACCTTC.

V usage is TRBV4-2 and J usage is TRBJ2-2; D is unclear. V gave up 4 bases and J gave up 0 bases, with 12 bases separating them. Germline V gives CDR1 LGHNA, CDR2 YNFKEQ. The CDR3 runs to 16 residues. The CDR3 loop is CASSPKGHSNTGELFF. Written as DNA, the CDR3 is TGTGCCAGCAGCCCTAAGGGTCACTCGAACACCGGGGAGCTGTTTTTT.

This clonotype was picked up a small number of times. The chain uses TRBV6-6 and TRBJ1-1; 7 bases align to TRBD1. CDR3 length: 13 amino acids. J gave up 7 bases and V 4 bases, and 6 bases lay outside the gene matches. CDR1 MNHNY and CDR2 SVGAGI come from the germline V gene (reference sequence). CDR3 sequence (DNA): TGTGCCAGCAGTTTCCCCCGGGACAGTGAAGCTTTCTTT. It yields the protein CASSFPRDSEAFF.

This clonotype was counted a few times. The chain carries TRBV5-1 and TRBJ2-3; 8 positions agree with TRBD1. Germline trimming cut 0 bases from V and 4 bases from J; bases unmatched to any gene: 4. The germline gives CDR1 SGHRS, CDR2 YFSETQ. This CDR3 region has 15 residues. The CDR3 protein is CASSLAGGASDTQYF. The CDR3 DNA reads TGCGCCAGCAGCTTGGCAGGGGGCGCTTCAGATACGCAGTATTTT. Filled out from reference TRBV5-1 and TRBJ2-3, the complete variable domain reads KAGVTQTPRYLIKTRGQQVTLSCSPISGHRSVSWYQQTPGQGLQFLFEYFSETQRNKGNFPGRFSGRQFSNSRSEMNVSTLELGDSALYLCASSLAGGASDTQYFGPGTRLTVL.

There are a few counts of this clonotype. The chain couples TRBV6-5 to TRBJ2-3; D is undetermined. The CDR3 totals 15 residues. Trimming cost V 2 bases and J 0 bases, with 9 bases left between them. CDR1 is MNHEY and CDR2 is SVGAGI in the germline V gene. CDR3 sequence: CASSYVGMSTDTQYF. The CDR3 DNA reads as TGTGCCAGCAGTTACGTAGGGATGAGCACAGATACGCAGTATTTT.

This clonotype was recorded many times. J is TRBJ2-7 and V is TRBV29-1, with 8 bases that match TRBD1. The germline CDR1 and CDR2 sequences are SQVTM and ANQGSEA. The CDR3 extends over 14 amino acids. V was clipped by 7 bases and J by 0 bases; unmatched bases: 8. The CDR3 nucleotides are TGCAGCGCTAGGACCACAGGGGGCTCCTACGAGCAGTACTTC. It is translated as CSARTTGGSYEQYF.

V is TRBV29-1 and J is TRBJ2-1; D is ambiguous. V was shortened by 6 bases and J by 2 bases, with 14 bases between the two germline ends. The CDR3 runs 14 residues. CDR1 and CDR2 from the germline V gene are SQVTM and ANQGSEA. In nucleotides, the CDR3 is TGCAGCGTGGGCCGAAGGTCCCCCTACAATGAGCAGTTCTTC. This gives the protein CSVGRRSPYNEQFF.

V and J are TRBV4-2 and TRBJ2-7; 10 nucleotides agree with TRBD1. The CDR3 loop spans 15 amino acids. The germline V gene has CDR1 LGHNA and CDR2 YNFKEQ. V shed 3 bases, J shed 7 bases, and the junction held 9 bases outside the gene matches. As DNA, the CDR3 is TGTGCCAGCAGCCATACCCGACAGGGGGCGTATGAGCAGTACTTC. Its protein is CASSHTRQGAYEQYF.

In DNA, the CDR3 is TGTGCCAGCAGTCGAGGGGCAGGGTGGGTAACAGATACGCAGTATTTT. Amino acids: CASSRGAGWVTDTQYF. The rearrangement links TRBV27 to TRBJ2-3; tentatively, D is TRBD1 or TRBD2 (5 bases each). The V end was cut by 5 bases, the J end by 3 bases, with 18 bases between. The CDR3 length is 16 residues. Germline V gene lookup returns CDR1 MNHEY and CDR2 SMNVEV (reference sequence).